This is a list of T cell receptor beta chains from one sample in a study of tumor-infiltrating lymphocytes in primary liver carcinoma. TCRdb processed the multiplex PCR reads anew with MiXCR; each CDR3 protein has one entry. This sample has about 190,000 distinct CDR3 sequences; 85% occur once, and the top ten carry over 15%. Sequencing was carried out using tumor tissue from primary liver carcinoma. The receptor set was obtained from a man in his forties with primary liver carcinoma and hepatitis B virus infection. Each CDR3 is given with its conserved first and last residue. A D gene is named only where the DNA matches it firmly. The size entry is marked missing in some rows and otherwise reads once, few, many or a size class.

TRBJ2-7 | TRBD2 | NA | 14 | TRBV7-9 | TGTGCCACCACTAGGACTAGCGGAGCCTACGAGCAGTACTTC | CATTRTSGAYEQYF
TRBJ1-5 | NA | many | 15 | TRBV5-5 | TGTGCCGGCAGCTTGGCCGACTCCTTTGGGCAGCCCCAGCATTTT | CAGSLADSFGQPQHF
TRBJ1-5 | NA | NA | 16 | TRBV7-2 | TGTGCCAGCAACTTAGAGATGGCGGGGGCCATTCAGCCCCAGCATTTT | CASNLEMAGAIQPQHF
TRBJ2-2 | TRBD1 | once | 15 | TRBV12-3/TRBV12-4 | TGTGCCAGCAGGGATCGACAGGGGGCCACCTGGGACCTATTCTTT | CASRDRQGATWDLFF
TRBJ2-3 | NA | NA | 12 | TRBV29-1 | TGCAGCATTGTCCTTACCACAAATACGCAGTATTTT | CSIVLTTNTQYF
TRBJ2-3 | NA | NA | 19 | TRBV11-1 | TGTGCCATCAGCTCTGGGCGAAGCTCTGTTGGAGCCCGCACAGATACGCAGTTTTTT | CAISSGRSSVGARTDTQFF
TRBJ2-7 | TRBD1 | NA | 16 | TRBV4-1 | TGCGCCAGCAGCCCACGGGACAGGGCTAGTTTATACGGGCAGTACTTC | CASSPRDRASLYGQYF
TRBJ1-1 | NA | NA | 16 | TRBV11-2 | TGTGCCAGCAGCTTAGACTTTAGATGGGCGGACACTGAATCTTTCTTT | CASSLDFRWADTESFF
TRBJ2-3 | NA | NA | 14 | TRBV11-1 | TGTGCCAGCAGCCCTAGGGGCCCTTTTGATACGCAGTATTTT | CASSPRGPFDTQYF
TRBJ2-7 | NA | many | 13 | TRBV5-5 | TGTGCCAGCAGCTTTGGCAGAAGATACGAGCAGTACTTC | CASSFGRRYEQYF
TRBJ2-1 | TRBD2 | NA | 18 | TRBV24-1 | TGTGCCACCAGTGATTTGGATCGAAGGACTAGCGGATACAATGAGCAGTTCTTC | CATSDLDRRTSGYNEQFF
TRBJ2-3 | TRBD1 | NA | 15 | TRBV6-4 | TGTGCCAGCAGTCTATCAGGGGGCGATACAGATACGCAGTATTTT | CASSLSGGDTDTQYF
TRBJ2-7 | NA | NA | 15 | TRBV29-1 | TGCAGCATTGGGGGGACAAGCGGGATTTTCAAGGAGCATTACTTC | CSIGGTSGIFKEHYF
TRBJ2-1 | NA | NA | 16 | TRBV6-5 | TGTGGCAGCAGTCTGGGGACCAGCGGCTTCTACCATGAGCAGTTCTTC | CGSSLGTSGFYHEQFF
TRBJ2-2 | NA | NA | 12 | TRBV30 | TGTGCCTGGAATGTACAGGGAGGGGAACTGTTTTTT | CAWNVQGGELFF
TRBJ2-3 | TRBD2 | NA | 19 | TRBV5-1 | TGCGCCAGCAGCCCCCGTAGCGGGAGTCCACCCATTAGCATAGATACGCAGTATTTT | CASSPRSGSPPISIDTQYF
TRBJ2-5 | TRBD2 | many | 16 | TRBV4-2 | TGTGCCAGCAGCCAAGCGTCTAGCGGGTTTCAAGAGACCCAGTACTTC | CASSQASSGFQETQYF
TRBJ1-1 | NA | NA | 14 | TRBV6-5 | TGTGCCAACAGTCCCTCGGACAGTTACATTGAAGCTTTCTTT | CANSPSDSYIEAFF
TRBJ1-2 | NA | NA | 15 | TRBV11-2 | TGCGCCAGCAGCACGTCGGCAAGGTTGATCCCTGGTTACACCTTC | CASSTSARLIPGYTF
TRBJ2-2 | NA | NA | 13 | TRBV7-6 | TGTGCCAGTAGTTCTGATAACACCGGGGAGCTGTTTTTT | CASSSDNTGELFF
TRBJ1-4 | NA | NA | 16 | TRBV4-2 | TGTGCCAGCAGCCAGGGACAATCTTCGAATAATGAAAAACTGTTTTTT | CASSQGQSSNNEKLFF
TRBJ2-7 | NA | NA | 13 | TRBV11-1 | TGTGCCAGCAGCCTGGCGTTAGCAAGGAAGCAGTACTTC | CASSLALARKQYF
TRBJ1-5 | NA | NA | 15 | TRBV5-6 | TGTGCCAGCAGTGGCGGGGAGGGGGACAATCAGCCCCAGCATTTT | CASSGGEGDNQPQHF
TRBJ2-4 | NA | NA | 11 | TRBV28 | TGTGCCAGCAGTTCGATAATTATTCAGTACTTC | CASSSIIIQYF
TRBJ2-7 | TRBD1 | NA | 15 | TRBV6-1 | TGTGCCAGCAGTGAAATTGGACAGGGTATGTACGAGCAGTACTTC | CASSEIGQGMYEQYF
TRBJ2-7 | NA | NA | 11 | TRBV28 | TGTGCCAGCACTGCCCCGGTCGAGCAGTATTTC | CASTAPVEQYF
TRBJ1-1 | NA | NA | 14 | TRBV29-1 | TGCAGCGTTTATAAACGTCAGTTAATTTTTGAAGCTTTCTTT | CSVYKRQLIFEAFF
TRBJ1-1 | NA | NA | 15 | TRBV29-1 | TGCAGCGCTTCCCCGGGTTGGGCAATGAGCACTGAAGATTTATTT | CSASPGWAMSTEDLF
TRBJ2-2 | NA | once | 15 | TRBV2 | TGTGCCAGCAGCCCGACAGTCTCGATCACCGAGGAGCTGTTTTTT | CASSPTVSITEELFF
TRBJ2-2 | TRBD2 | NA | 16 | TRBV5-4 | TGTGCCAGCAGCCCAACGGGACTAGCGGGAGTCGGGGAGCAGTCTTTT | CASSPTGLAGVGEQSF
TRBJ2-7 | NA | NA | 14 | TRBV6-1 | TGTGCCAGCAGTCCAGACATGGAATACTACGAGCAGTACTTC | CASSPDMEYYEQYF
TRBJ2-5 | NA | NA | 13 | TRBV29-1 | TGCAGCCCTGAAACTGGGGGCGGAAAGACCCAGTACTTC | CSPETGGGKTQYF
TRBJ2-7 | NA | NA | 18 | TRBV10-3 | TGTGCCATCAGTGAGTCGGTCCAGACGGTCCGTAGATCCTACGAGCAGTACTTC | CAISESVQTVRRSYEQYF
TRBJ1-1 | NA | NA | 14 | TRBV6-5 | TGTGCCAGCAACCCCTCGGACAGTAACACTGAAGCTTTCTTT | CASNPSDSNTEAFF
TRBJ2-3 | NA | NA | 15 | TRBV29-1 | TGCACCGTTGAGGGCGGGGCCGTCATCACAGATACACAGTATTTT | CTVEGGAVITDTQYF
TRBJ2-3 | TRBD2 | NA | 17 | TRBV10-2 | TGCGCCATCAGTGAGTTACAGGGACTAGCTAGCACTGGTACGCAGTATTTT | CAISELQGLASTGTQYF
TRBJ1-2 | NA | NA | 15 | TRBV6-6 | TGTACGAGCAGTTCCGACGACGGGACGGGCTATGGCTACACCTTC | CTSSSDDGTGYGYTF
TRBJ1-5 | NA | NA | 16 | TRBV6-1 | TGTACCAGCACTGTCATTACAGTGCCCCGGGGGCAGCCCCAGCATTTT | CTSTVITVPRGQPQHF
TRBJ2-5 | NA | many | 14 | TRBV5-4 | TGTGCCAGCAGCACACCGACAGATAGTGAGACCCAGTACTTC | CASSTPTDSETQYF
TRBJ2-7 | NA | NA | 13 | TRBV6-2/TRBV6-3 | TGTGCCAGGAGTTACGAGTTACCCTACGAGCGGTACTTC | CARSYELPYERYF
TRBJ2-6 | TRBD1 | few | 15 | TRBV4-2 | TGTGCCAGCAACTCCCAGGGGGCCGGGGCCAACGTCCTGACTTTC | CASNSQGAGANVLTF